What follows are 32 T cell receptor beta chains derived from one specimen sequenced in a study of T-cell memory formation after mild COVID-19. One entry per CDR3 protein, called by TCRdb with MiXCR from the 5' RACE reads. The sample holds approximately 300,000 distinct CDR3 sequences, 8% to 10% seen once. Sequenced input: PBMCs or a T cell subset sorted from them (not recorded which). These TCRs come from a man aged 18 to 29 who had mild COVID-19 (a few samples of this study predate the infection). Cell type and time point are not known.

This clonotype turned up a few times. V and J are TRBV7-9 and TRBJ2-7; 7 bases line up with TRBD1. Germline CDR1 reads SEHNR; CDR2 reads FQNEAQ (reference sequence). V was clipped by 5 bases and J by 2 bases; unmatched bases: 12. CDR3 length equals 16 residues. The CDR3, as DNA: TGTGCCAGCAGCAAACCACAGGGGAACTTCGCCTACGAGCAGTACTTC. Amino acids: CASSKPQGNFAYEQYF.

This clonotype occurred many times. The chain employs TRBV7-2 and TRBJ2-5; D is ambiguous. CDR1 and CDR2 from the germline V gene are SGHTA and FQGNSA. This CDR3 has 13 residues. V dropped 0 bases and J dropped 3 bases, with 5 bases sitting between them. The CDR3 DNA follows: TGTGCCAGCAGCTTAGCGGACGAAGAGACCCAGTACTTC. It specifies CASSLADEETQYF.

This clonotype showed up just a few times. The chain has TRBV7-9 and TRBJ2-1, with 9 nucleotides matching TRBD1. V trimming: 5 bases; J trimming: 4 bases; junction bases outside the gene matches: 9. Germline V gives CDR1 SEHNR, CDR2 FQNEAQ (reference sequence). This CDR3 spans 16 amino acids. The CDR3 nucleotides read TGTGCCAGCAGCCCGAGGGGACAGGGTGGTTACAATGAGCAGTTCTTC. Its translation: CASSPRGQGGYNEQFF.

This clonotype has ten or more counts. V and J are TRBV12-3 or TRBV12-4 and TRBJ1-6; 7 bases map to TRBD1. Trimming took 4 bases from V and 5 from J; bases not matched to a gene: 2. CDR3 length: 14 amino acids. The CDR3 sequence: CASSWDRDNSPLHF. The CDR3 DNA is TGTGCCAGCAGTTGGGACAGAGATAATTCACCCCTCCACTTT.

This clonotype came up many times. This chain links TRBV20-1 with TRBJ2-2, with D hard to call. The CDR3 has 15 residues. Trimming took 1 base from V and 2 from J, leaving 11 bases between them. CDR1 DFQATT and CDR2 SNEGSKA come from the germline V gene (reference sequence). The CDR3: CSARVASINTGELFF. The CDR3 region has the DNA TGCAGTGCTAGAGTGGCTAGTATCAACACCGGGGAGCTGTTTTTT.

This clonotype was seen only a few times. This chain connects TRBV7-9 to TRBJ2-7, with D hard to call. The CDR3 is 13 amino acids. Trimming cost V 5 bases and J 5 bases, with 13 bases left between them. Germline V gene data show CDR1 as SEHNR and CDR2 as FQNEAQ (reference sequence). The chain's CDR3 is CASSPLGVHEQYV. In DNA form, the CDR3 reads TGTGCCAGCAGCCCGCTTGGGGTGCACGAGCAGTACGTC.

This clonotype was counted a few times. The rearrangement uses TRBV11-2 and TRBJ1-4; D unresolved. V was pared by 2 bases and J by 3 bases, with 10 bases between. CDR1 and CDR2 (germline): SGHAT, FQNNGV. This CDR3 has 15 residues. CDR3 residues: CASSLKRRANEKLFF. In DNA form, the CDR3 reads TGTGCCAGCAGCTTAAAGCGGCGGGCTAATGAAAAACTGTTTTTT.

The V call is TRBV6-5, the J call TRBJ1-5; 10 bases line up with TRBD1. J gave up 10 bases and V 6 bases, and 6 bases lay outside the gene matches. CDR1 is MNHEY, CDR2 SVGAGI, per germline. CDR3 length equals 13 residues. In nucleotides, the CDR3 is TGTGCCAGCAGAAGGACAGGGGGGGCACCCCAGCATTTT. This sequence encodes CASRRTGGAPQHF.

This clonotype was detected many times. The chain links TRBV10-3 to TRBJ2-4, with D maybe TRBD2 (6 bases). The V gene's germline CDR1 is ENHRY and CDR2 SYGVKD. V was shortened by 4 bases and J by 1 base, with 8 bases between the two germline ends. This CDR3 has 14 amino acids. The CDR3 sequence: CAISVGGAKNIQYF. In DNA form, the CDR3 reads TGTGCCATCAGTGTCGGAGGGGCCAAAAACATTCAGTACTTC.

The genes are TRBV20-1 and TRBJ1-5; D remains ambiguous. CDR1 is DFQATT and CDR2 is SNEGSKA in the germline V gene (reference sequence). V was cut by 0 bases and J by 11 bases, with 11 bases left in between. The CDR3 consists of 12 residues. DNA for the CDR3: TGCAGTGCTAGAGATCGGGGTAGTACCCAGCATTTT. Translating it yields CSARDRGSTQHF.

V usage is TRBV7-3 and J usage is TRBJ1-1; D not resolved. V lost 5 bases and J 5 bases, leaving 15 bases between the germline ends. Per the germline V gene, CDR1 is SGHTA and CDR2 is FQGTGA. The CDR3 runs 14 residues. The DNA for the CDR3 is TGTGCCAGCAGCCTACTCCCCTCGGGGACTGAAGCTTTCTTT. Protein product: CASSLLPSGTEAFF. The whole variable domain, remainder taken from reference TRBV7-3 and TRBJ1-1, is GAGVSQTPSNKVTEKGKYVELRCDPISGHTALYWYRQSLGQGPEFLIYFQGTGAADDSGLPNDRFFAVRPEGSVSTLKIQRTERGDSAVYLCASSLLPSGTEAFFGQGTRLTVV.

The chain couples TRBV2 to TRBJ1-5, with D hard to call. This CDR3 comprises 13 residues. CDR1 and CDR2 from the germline V gene are SNHLY and FYNNEI. V was clipped by 6 bases and J by 2 bases, with 8 bases between them. Written as DNA, the CDR3 is TGTGCCAGCAGGGTAGAGGGCAATCAGCCCCAGCATTTT. It translates to CASRVEGNQPQHF. Supplemented by reference TRBV2 and TRBJ1-5, the full variable domain reads EPEVTQTPSHQVTQMGQEVILRCVPISNHLYFYWYRQILGQKVEFLVSFYNNEISEKSEIFDDQFSVERPDGSNFTLKIRSTKLEDSAMYFCASRVEGNQPQHFGDGTRLSIL.

This clonotype was detected a few times. V gene TRBV6-1 combines with J gene TRBJ1-5; possibly TRBD1 for D (6 bases). V was pared by 6 bases and J by 0 bases, with 18 bases between. The CDR3 runs 17 residues. The germline CDR1 and CDR2 sequences are MNHNS and SASEGT. The CDR3 DNA reads TGTGCCAGCAGGGTCCGGGACATCGGATATAGCAATCAGCCCCAGCATTTT. Translated: CASRVRDIGYSNQPQHF.

The chain carries TRBV6-1 and TRBJ2-1; 9 bases fit TRBD2. Germline CDR1 and CDR2: MNHNS and SASEGT. The length of the CDR3 is 14 residues. The trim removed 2 bases at V and 14 bases at J, leaving 10 bases unmatched. DNA for the CDR3: TGTGCCAGCAGTGAATGGATTAGCGGGGGAGGGGAGTTCTTC. Protein: CASSEWISGGGEFF.

Concerning this clonotype itself: Germline is not matched at one junction end, which may reflect a read error. The V gene is TRBV24-1, the J gene TRBJ2-2, with D possibly matching TRBD2 (6 bases). CDR3 size: 13 residues. Germline loops: CDR1 KGHDR, CDR2 SFDVKD. The CDR3, as DNA: TGTGCCACCAGTGCGGGGGTTACCGGGGAGCTGATTTTT. It is translated as CATSAGVTGELIF.

There are a few counts of this clonotype. This chain joins TRBV9 and TRBJ2-7; D may match TRBD1 or TRBD2 (5 bases each). Germline V gene data show CDR1 as SGDLS and CDR2 as YYNGEE. CDR3 length: 15 residues. V lost 3 bases and J 5 bases, leaving 18 bases between the germline ends. CDR3 DNA sequence: TGTGCCAGCAGCGAATCACCGGGACCCCGGGACGAGCAGTACTTC. Translating it yields CASSESPGPRDEQYF. Full variable domain (outside the CDR3, taken from reference TRBV9 and TRBJ2-7): DSGVTQTPKHLITATGQRVTLRCSPRSGDLSVYWYQQSLDQGLQFLIQYYNGEERAKGNILERFSAQQFPDLHSELNLSSLELGDSALYFCASSESPGPRDEQYFGPGTRLTVT.

In this sample, this clonotype turned up a few times. The chain couples TRBV5-4 to TRBJ1-1; a weak D match, TRBD1 (5 bases). The CDR3 consists of 13 residues. Germline V gives CDR1 SGHNT, CDR2 YYREEE (reference sequence). The V end was cut by 2 bases, the J end by 8 bases, with 13 bases between. CDR3 sequence reads: CASSFGTGKEAFF. The DNA of the CDR3 is TGTGCCAGCAGCTTCGGGACGGGGAAGGAAGCTTTCTTT.

The rearrangement links TRBV5-1 to TRBJ2-1; 7 bases are a match to TRBD2. The germline V gene encodes CDR1 SGHRS and CDR2 YFSETQ. This CDR3 is built from 16 residues. V lost 0 bases and J lost 0; bases outside the gene matches: 3. The CDR3 sequence: CASSLARTSSYNEQFF. The CDR3 bases are TGCGCCAGCAGCTTGGCCCGGACTAGCTCCTACAATGAGCAGTTCTTC.

This clonotype was detected many times. V and J are TRBV12-3 or TRBV12-4 and TRBJ1-1; no firm D call. The CDR3 covers 13 residues. Trimming left V 7 bases short and J 7 bases short, with 16 bases between. The CDR3 here is CASTEIVGSEAFF. DNA for the CDR3: TGTGCCAGCACCGAGATCGTCGGGAGTGAAGCTTTCTTT.

This clonotype has just a few counts. The chain uses TRBV20-1 and TRBJ1-2, with D perhaps TRBD1 (5 bases). The CDR3 spans 13 residues. Trimming stripped 1 base from V and 8 bases from J, with 14 bases between. Germline assignment: CDR1 DFQATT and CDR2 SNEGSKA (reference sequence). CDR3 bases: TGCAGTGCTAGAGTAAATGGGGACTGGGGCTACACCTTC. It is translated as CSARVNGDWGYTF.

This clonotype turned up a few times. The chain joins TRBV12-3 or TRBV12-4 to TRBJ2-7; 7 bases are a match to TRBD2. The CDR3 totals 14 residues. The V and J ends lost 4 bases and 0 bases, in that order; junction bases with no gene match: 3. The CDR3 coding sequence is TGTGCCAGCAGTTCGACTAGCAGCTCCTACGAGCAGTACTTC. This gives the protein CASSSTSSSYEQYF.

This clonotype was seen only a few times. The genes are TRBV6-4 and TRBJ2-1, with 11 nucleotides matching TRBD2. CDR1 and CDR2 from the germline V gene are MRHNA and SNTAGT. The CDR3 sequence is 15 residues long. V shed 4 bases, J shed 4 bases, and the junction held 3 bases outside the gene matches. CDR3 sequence: CASSGSGGDYNEQFF. CDR3 nucleotide sequence: TGTGCCAGCAGTGGTAGCGGGGGGGATTACAATGAGCAGTTCTTC.

The sample holds a few counts of this clonotype. The gene calls are TRBV15 and TRBJ2-1; tentatively, D is TRBD2 (7 bases). The germline V gene has CDR1 LNHNV and CDR2 YYDKDF (reference sequence). This CDR3 has 17 residues. With 6 bases removed from V and 0 bases from J, the gap between germline ends came to 18 bases. This chain's CDR3 is CATSQVRGASSYNEQFF. Written as DNA, the CDR3 is TGTGCCACCAGTCAAGTACGGGGGGCTAGCTCCTACAATGAGCAGTTCTTC.

This chain uses TRBV5-1 with TRBJ2-3; D gene uncertain. Germline lookup yields CDR1 SGHRS and CDR2 YFSETQ. The CDR3 loop spans 14 amino acids. The V end was cut by 4 bases, the J end by 5 bases, with 14 bases between. CDR3 in DNA: TGCGCCAGCAGCCCTGACGGAGTCGAAGATACGCAGTATTTT. Translated, it gives CASSPDGVEDTQYF. The full variable domain, with the rest looked up from reference TRBV5-1 and TRBJ2-3, is KAGVTQTPRYLIKTRGQQVTLSCSPISGHRSVSWYQQTPGQGLQFLFEYFSETQRNKGNFPGRFSGRQFSNSRSEMNVSTLELGDSALYLCASSPDGVEDTQYFGPGTRLTVL.

The chain links TRBV28 to TRBJ2-3; 9 positions match TRBD2. Unmatched junction bases numbered 3, after V lost 4 bases and J lost 1 base. CDR1 and CDR2 from the germline V gene are MDHEN and SYDVKM. This CDR3 contains 15 residues. CDR3 sequence: CASSWASGGTDTQYF. DNA for the CDR3: TGTGCCAGCAGTTGGGCTAGCGGGGGCACAGATACGCAGTATTTT.

This clonotype was observed a handful of times. V usage is TRBV7-9 and J usage is TRBJ1-6; 8 positions match TRBD1. CDR1 and CDR2 from the germline V gene are SEHNR and FQNEAQ (reference sequence). V dropped 5 bases and J dropped 8; count of bases not matched to a gene: 2. The CDR3 contains 13 residues. In nucleotides, the CDR3 is TGTGCCAGCAGCGGGACAGGCGATTCACCCCTCCACTTT. Amino acid sequence: CASSGTGDSPLHF.

In this sample, this clonotype turned up a few times. This CDR3 reads CSASRGYSNQPQHF. In DNA, the CDR3 is TGCAGTGCTAGTAGGGGGTATAGCAATCAGCCCCAGCATTTT. The chain recombines TRBV20-1 with TRBJ1-5; tentative D call: TRBD1 (6 bases). This CDR3 has 14 amino acids. V was trimmed by 3 bases and J by 0 bases, leaving 9 bases between them. The germline V gene has CDR1 DFQATT and CDR2 SNEGSKA (reference sequence).

This clonotype was seen more than once but under ten times. V gene TRBV11-1 combines with J gene TRBJ2-3, with no clear D. This CDR3 is 14 amino acids long. Trimming took off 1 base at V and 2 bases at J, with 7 bases between the two ends. Germline V gene sequence: CDR1 SGHAT, CDR2 FQDESV (reference sequence). CDR3 region: CASSLGSNTDTQYF. The CDR3 bases are TGTGCCAGCAGCTTAGGATCCAACACAGATACGCAGTATTTT.

V gene TRBV6-2 or TRBV6-3 combines with J gene TRBJ1-1; D gene uncertain. This CDR3 is built from 14 residues. V gave up 4 bases and J gave up 1 base, with 10 bases separating them. Germline V gene lookup returns CDR1 MNHEY and CDR2 SVGEGT. CDR3 residues: CASSSPLWNTEAFF. In DNA, the CDR3 is TGTGCCAGCAGTTCGCCCCTGTGGAACACTGAAGCTTTCTTT.

This chain's CDR3 is CATSRVIWGSNQPQHF. The CDR3 nucleotides read TGTGCCACCAGCAGAGTGATATGGGGGTCAAATCAGCCCCAGCATTTT. This rearrangement joins TRBV15 to TRBJ1-5; D might be TRBD1 (5 bases). V lost 1 base, J lost 4 bases, and 14 bases lay in between. This CDR3 comprises 16 residues. From germline, CDR1 is LNHNV and CDR2 YYDKDF (reference sequence). The full variable domain, rest sourced from reference TRBV15 and TRBJ1-5, is DAMVIQNPRYQVTQFGKPVTLSCSQTLNHNVMYWYQQKSSQAPKLLFHYYDKDFNNEADTPDNFQSRRPNTSFCFLDIRSPGLGDTAMYLCATSRVIWGSNQPQHFGDGTRLSIL.

Many counts were recorded for this clonotype. The V and J genes are TRBV19 and TRBJ1-1; D unclear. There are 14 residues in the CDR3. The germline gives CDR1 LNHDA, CDR2 SQIVND (reference sequence). V dropped 0 bases and J dropped 1 base, with 6 bases sitting between them. Here the CDR3 reads CASSIDGRNTEAFF. The CDR3 DNA follows: TGTGCCAGTAGTATAGACGGACGGAACACTGAAGCTTTCTTT. Full variable domain (remainder filled in from reference TRBV19 and TRBJ1-1): DGGITQSPKYLFRKEGQNVTLSCEQNLNHDAMYWYRQDPGQGLRLIYYSQIVNDFQKGDIAEGYSVSREKKESFPLTVTSAQKNPTAFYLCASSIDGRNTEAFFGQGTRLTVV.

This clonotype was counted ten times or more. The chain recombines TRBV4-2 with TRBJ2-4; the D gene is possibly TRBD2 (6 bases). In germline, CDR1 is LGHNA, CDR2 YNFKEQ. Trimming removed 4 bases from V and 2 bases from J, with 15 bases in between. The CDR3 extends over 16 amino acids. Here the CDR3 DNA reads TGTGCCAGCAGCCCCGCTTCTGGGGGGTCCAAAAACATTCAGTACTTC. Its protein is CASSPASGGSKNIQYF.